The 17 T cell receptor beta chains presented below share a single source sample, sequenced in a study of prognosis after radiotherapy for stage I lung cancer. Template was genomic DNA; TCR beta CDR3 amplified in two multiplex PCR rounds. Primers were specific to each TRBV and TRBJ gene in first-round PCR. A single record per CDR3 protein comes from TCRdb applying MiXCR to the multiplex PCR reads. The table shows almost 20,000 distinct CDR3 sequences, with about 26% occurring only once. Sequencing was performed on PBMCs, taken before or after stereotactic body radiation therapy (not recorded which). The origin of the receptors is a donor aged 50 or older with non-small cell lung cancer.

Regarding this clonotype: Since a far larger clone is one base different, this is likely a read error. This chain joins TRBV24-1 and TRBJ2-7; possibly TRBD1 for D (8 bases). Germline V gives CDR1 KGHDR, CDR2 SFDVKD. V lost 8 bases to trimming and J lost 7 bases, with 14 bases between them. CDR3 size: 12 residues. Here the CDR3 reads CATTDREGEQYF. The CDR3 coding sequence is TGTGCCACCACGGACAGGGAGGGTGAGCAGTACTTC.

This clonotype was seen many times. This may be a read error: a much more frequent sequence differs by one nucleotide. The rearrangement uses TRBV24-1 and TRBJ2-2; perhaps TRBD1 as D (7 bases). CDR1 KGHDR and CDR2 SFDVKD come from the germline V gene. The CDR3 is 15 residues long. CDR3: CATSDFPNRGGKLFF. The DNA of the CDR3 is TGTGCCACCAGTGATTTCCCCAACAGGGGCGGGAAGCTGTTTTTT.

This clonotype was recorded many times. The V and J genes are TRBV5-1 and TRBJ2-5, with 8 bases aligning to TRBD1. V shed 7 bases, J shed 4 bases, and the junction held 6 bases outside the gene matches. Germline CDR1 reads SGHRS; CDR2 reads YFSETQ. The CDR3 is 13 residues long. CDR3 in DNA: TGCGCCAGCGGACGGACAGGGCGAGAGACCCAGTACTTC. This gives the protein CASGRTGRETQYF. Supplemented by reference TRBV5-1 and TRBJ2-5, the full variable domain reads KAGVTQTPRYLIKTRGQQVTLSCSPISGHRSVSWYQQTPGQGLQFLFEYFSETQRNKGNFPGRFSGRQFSNSRSEMNVSTLELGDSALYLCASGRTGRETQYFGPGTRLLVL.

This clonotype was detected many times. This chain connects TRBV20-1 to TRBJ2-1, with TRBD2 identical over 7 bases. The V gene's germline CDR1 is DFQATT and CDR2 SNEGSKA (reference sequence). This CDR3 spans 15 amino acids. V shed 0 bases, J shed 5 bases, and the junction held 7 bases outside the gene matches. The CDR3 loop is CSARDGGRGDNEQFF. The CDR3 region has the DNA TGCAGTGCTAGAGATGGCGGGAGAGGGGACAATGAGCAGTTCTTC.

This clonotype showed up many times. This chain connects TRBV7-2 to TRBJ2-2, with 12 bases identical to TRBD2. J gave up 5 bases and V 3 bases, and 7 bases lay outside the gene matches. The germline CDR1 and CDR2 sequences are SGHTA and FQGNSA. The CDR3 spans 17 residues. The CDR3 reads CASSFLTSGSSTGELFF. For the CDR3, the DNA is TGTGCCAGCAGCTTTCTGACTAGCGGGAGTTCGACCGGGGAGCTGTTTTTT.

A note on this clonotype: A read error is likely here: a far larger clone is one base away. The V gene is TRBV6-9, the J gene TRBJ1-1; no firm D call. The CDR3 runs 13 residues. Germline V gene data show CDR1 as MNHGY and CDR2 as SVAAGI. The CDR3 is CASSYTEGTESFF. The CDR3 coding sequence is TGTGCCAGCAGTTACACGGAGGGCACTGAATCTTTCTTT.

With respect to this clonotype: Germline and junction disagree at one end, which may indicate a read error. This chain joins TRBV27 and TRBJ2-1; 9 bases are shared with TRBD1. Germline-derived CDR1 and CDR2 are MNHEY and SMNVEV (reference sequence). The CDR3 extends over 15 amino acids. CDR3 region: CASRQGASSYNDQFF. The DNA for the CDR3 is TGTGCCAGCAGACAGGGGGCGTCCTCTTACAATGATCAGTTCTTC.

This clonotype occurred many times. J is TRBJ2-7 and V is TRBV19; TRBD1 matches 11 bases. The V gene's germline CDR1 is LNHDA and CDR2 SQIVND (reference sequence). This CDR3 comprises 14 residues. J lost 3 bases, V lost 6 bases, and 4 bases had no gene match. Here the CDR3 DNA reads TGTGCCAGTAGCTGGACAGGGGGCTTCTACGAGCAGTACTTC. As protein: CASSWTGGFYEQYF.

This clonotype was found many times. The rearrangement links TRBV20-1 to TRBJ2-3, with TRBD2 as a possible D gene (6 bases). The V and J ends lost 0 bases and 4 bases respectively, with 14 bases between them. The CDR3 is 15 residues long. Germline V gene data show CDR1 as DFQATT and CDR2 as SNEGSKA (reference sequence). CDR3 in DNA: TGCAGTGCTAGAGATTTGGCCGGGAGCCCAGATACGCAGTATTTT. Its translation: CSARDLAGSPDTQYF.

This clonotype has at least ten counts. CDR3 protein: CATSGIGYGYTF. In nucleotides, the CDR3 is TGTGCCACCTCGGGAATCGGCTATGGCTACACCTTC. This chain connects TRBV25-1 to TRBJ1-2; no clear D gene. Trimming removed 10 bases at V and 4 bases at J, with 13 bases between. Germline CDR1 and CDR2: MGHDK and SYGVNS. The CDR3 covers 12 residues.

This clonotype has ten or more counts. The chain couples TRBV10-3 to TRBJ2-3; weak D call: TRBD1 (5 bases). The CDR3 consists of 13 residues. The germline CDR1 and CDR2 sequences are ENHRY and SYGVKD. Trimming took off 7 bases at V and 8 bases at J, with 16 bases between the two ends. The CDR3 loop is CAINKDTVGTQYF. The CDR3 bases are TGTGCCATCAATAAGGACACTGTGGGTACGCAGTATTTT.

This clonotype has ten or more counts. The rearrangement joins TRBV20-1 to TRBJ2-7, with TRBD2 matching over 8 bases. The CDR3 is 14 residues long. V lost 5 bases, J lost 7 bases, and 13 bases stayed unmatched. Germline CDR1 DFQATT, CDR2 SNEGSKA (reference sequence). The CDR3 here is CSARLKAGLVEQYF. CDR3 in DNA: TGCAGTGCTCGATTAAAAGCGGGACTAGTTGAGCAGTACTTC.

This clonotype is termed medium-sized. This chain links TRBV11-2 with TRBJ2-7; D is uncertain. The CDR3 sequence is 15 residues long. Per germline, CDR1 SGHAT and CDR2 FQNNGV. The V gene lost 5 bases and the J gene lost 1 base, with 15 bases spanning the gap. CDR3 loop: CASSVTLDVSYEQYF. CDR3 bases: TGTGCCAGCAGCGTTACTCTGGACGTATCCTACGAGCAGTACTTC.

This clonotype has ten or more counts. The chain is built from TRBV12-3 or TRBV12-4 and TRBJ2-7; the match to TRBD2 covers 8 bases. CDR3 size: 13 residues. V was pared by 4 bases and J by 5 bases, with 4 bases of the junction left unmatched. CDR3 sequence reads: CASSSGLDHEQYF. DNA of the CDR3: TGTGCCAGCAGTTCGGGACTAGATCACGAGCAGTACTTC.

This clonotype is labeled medium-sized. The rearrangement uses TRBV6-2 or TRBV6-3 and TRBJ2-1; 8 nucleotides agree with TRBD2. Looked up from germline, CDR1 is MNHEY and CDR2 is SVGEGT. There are 17 residues in the CDR3. Trimming removed 5 bases from V and 8 bases from J; junction bases left unmatched: 17. CDR3 in DNA: TGTGCCAGCAGTGAAGAATGGGGGACTAGGGATTGGGATGAGCAGTTCTTC. This codes for CASSEEWGTRDWDEQFF.

This clonotype was seen many times. The rearrangement uses TRBV19 and TRBJ2-1; D tentatively fits TRBD1 or TRBD2 (5 bases each). This CDR3 has 16 amino acids. Germline V gene lookup returns CDR1 LNHDA and CDR2 SQIVND (reference sequence). Trimming cost V 3 bases and J 4 bases, with 16 bases left between them. The CDR3 region has the DNA TGTGCCAGTAGTATTTTCACGGGGCTAGATTACAATGAGCAGTTCTTC. Translation gives CASSIFTGLDYNEQFF.

Note on this clonotype: The germline gene is not matched at one end of the junction; a read error may be the cause. This sequence joins TRBV6-1 and TRBJ1-6; no firm D call. Germline CDR1 reads MNHNS; CDR2 reads SASEGT. The CDR3 is 16 residues long. CDR3 DNA: TGCGCCAGCAGGCGGTCAATGAGCCCCTATAATTCACCCCTCCACTTT. This encodes CASRRSMSPYNSPLHF.